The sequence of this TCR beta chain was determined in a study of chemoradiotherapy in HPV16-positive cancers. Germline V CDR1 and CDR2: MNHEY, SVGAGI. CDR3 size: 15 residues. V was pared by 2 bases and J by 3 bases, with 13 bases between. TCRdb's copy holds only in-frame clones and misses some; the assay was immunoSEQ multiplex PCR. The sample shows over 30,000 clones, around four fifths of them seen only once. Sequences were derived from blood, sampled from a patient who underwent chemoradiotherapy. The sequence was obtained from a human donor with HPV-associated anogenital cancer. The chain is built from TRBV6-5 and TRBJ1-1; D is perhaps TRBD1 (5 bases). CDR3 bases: TGTGCCAGCAGTTACAGCAGGGTTGGGGACACTGAAGCTTTCTTT. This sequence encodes CASSYSRVGDTEAFF.